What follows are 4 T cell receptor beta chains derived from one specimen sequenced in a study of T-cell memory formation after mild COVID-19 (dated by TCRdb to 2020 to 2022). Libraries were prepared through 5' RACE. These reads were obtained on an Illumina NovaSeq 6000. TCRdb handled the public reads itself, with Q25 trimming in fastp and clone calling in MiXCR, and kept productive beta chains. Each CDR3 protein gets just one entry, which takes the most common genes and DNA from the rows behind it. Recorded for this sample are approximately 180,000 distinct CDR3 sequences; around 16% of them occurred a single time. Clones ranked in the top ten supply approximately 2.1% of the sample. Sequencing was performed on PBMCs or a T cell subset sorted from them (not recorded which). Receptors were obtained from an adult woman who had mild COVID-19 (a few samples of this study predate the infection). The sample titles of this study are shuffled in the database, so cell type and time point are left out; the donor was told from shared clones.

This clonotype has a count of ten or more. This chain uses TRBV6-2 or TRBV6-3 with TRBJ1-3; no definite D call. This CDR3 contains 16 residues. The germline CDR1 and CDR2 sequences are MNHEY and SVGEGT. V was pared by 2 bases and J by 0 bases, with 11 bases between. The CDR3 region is CASSYGRPSSGNTIYF. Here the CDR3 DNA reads TGTGCCAGCAGTTACGGGAGGCCGAGCTCTGGAAACACCATATATTTT.

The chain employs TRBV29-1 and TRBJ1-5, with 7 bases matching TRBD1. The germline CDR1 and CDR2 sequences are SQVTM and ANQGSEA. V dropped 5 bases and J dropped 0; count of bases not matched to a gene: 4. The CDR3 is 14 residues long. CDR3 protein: CSVTGADSNQPQHF. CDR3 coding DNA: TGCAGCGTTACAGGGGCAGATAGCAATCAGCCCCAGCATTTT.

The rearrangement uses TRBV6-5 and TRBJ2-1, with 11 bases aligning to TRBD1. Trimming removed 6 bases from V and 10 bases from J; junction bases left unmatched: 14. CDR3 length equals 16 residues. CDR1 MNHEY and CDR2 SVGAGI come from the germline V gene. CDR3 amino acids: CASSGLGQGASPEQFF. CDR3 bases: TGTGCCAGCAGCGGCCTAGGACAGGGGGCCTCGCCGGAGCAGTTCTTC.

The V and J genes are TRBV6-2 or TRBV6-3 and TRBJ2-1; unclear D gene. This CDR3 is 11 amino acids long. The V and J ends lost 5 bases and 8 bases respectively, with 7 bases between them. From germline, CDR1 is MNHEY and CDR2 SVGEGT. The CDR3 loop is CASSPWHEQFF. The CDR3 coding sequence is TGTGCCAGCAGTCCCTGGCATGAGCAGTTCTTC.